Listed below are T cell receptor delta chains from one sample, sequenced in a study of Vδ1+ human thymocytes. TCRdb called clones anew from the multiplex PCR reads with CATT. The data hold tens of thousands of delta-chain clones, with about a sixth observed a single time. The sequenced sample consisted of Vdelta1+ gamma-delta thymocytes from the thymus. All receptors derive from a boy under three years old who had congenital heart surgery. Each CDR3 is given with its conserved first and last residue. The D gene is left open where the match is weak. Where a row states a size, it is once, few, many or the class of an expanded clone; other rows omit it.

clone size,V gene,J gene,D gene,CDR3 DNA,CDR3 protein
few,TRDV1,TRDJ1,NA,TGTGCTCTTGGGGAACGTGGCCTTGGAACTCGGAGCTGGGTTTGCACCGATAAACTCATCTTT,CALGERGLGTRSWVCTDKLIF
few,TRDV1,TRDJ1,TRDD3,TGTGCTCTTGTGGGGTCTGGGGGATACGCCGATAAACTCATCTTT,CALVGSGGYADKLIF
few,TRAV29/DV5,TRDJ1,TRDD3,TGTGCAGCAAGCGTGGTGGTGAGTCCCCTACGCGGGTATCTTTGGGGGATACAGGACACCGATAAACTCATCTTT,CAASVVVSPLRGYLWGIQDTDKLIF
once,TRDV1,TRDJ1,TRDD3,TGTGCTCTTGGGGAACTTAGTCCATCCCTATACTGGGGGATACGGGGAGTGTACACCGATAAACTCATCTTT,CALGELSPSLYWGIRGVYTDKLIF
few,TRDV1,TRDJ1,NA,TGTGCTCTTGGGGAACTAAGGTCTTCCCCCTACACCGATAAACTCATCTTT,CALGELRSSPYTDKLIF
NA,TRDV1,TRDJ1,TRDD3,TGTGCTCTTGGGGAACTAGTAGTCAGCCAGACTGGGGGGTACACCGATAAACTCATCTTT,CALGELVVSQTGGYTDKLIF
NA,TRDV1,TRDJ1,TRDD3,TGTGCTCTAGGAGGGATACTCTACACCGATAAACTCATCTTT,CALGGILYTDKLIF
NA,TRDV1,TRDJ1,NA,TGTGCTCTTGGGGAACCTCGCCGGGGCCGAAAACTCATCTTT,CALGEPRRGRKLIF
few,TRDV1,TRDJ1,NA,TGTGCTCTTGGGGGTAAATACGCCGCCGATAAACTCATCTTT,CALGGKYAADKLIF
few,TRDV2,TRDJ1,NA,TGTGCCTGTGACACCGAACGATCCAATAACACCGATAAACTCATCTTT,CACDTERSNNTDKLIF
few,TRDV1,TRDJ1,NA,TGTGCTCTTGGGGAACTGGTCCCTCCCACTAGGGGATTGTACACCGATAAACTCATCTTT,CALGELVPPTRGLYTDKLIF
NA,TRDV1,TRDJ1,TRDD3,TGTGCTCTTGGGGAATGGGGTTTCGTCTGGGGGATCCTCACCGATAAACTCATCTTT,CALGEWGFVWGILTDKLIF
NA,TRDV1,TRDJ1,TRDD3,TGTGCTCTTGGGGAACGACCTACCCGGGGGATACTGGAGGATAAACTCATCTTT,CALGERPTRGILEDKLIF
NA,TRDV1,TRDJ1,NA,TGTGCTCTTGGGCACATTACTGGTGGATTGCGGCGGGTAAAACTCATCTTT,CALGHITGGLRRVKLIF
NA,TRDV1,TRDJ1,TRDD3,TGTGCTCTTGAGGAACTTATACCTACGCGTACTGGGGGATACGCGGACACCGATAAACTCATCTTT,CALEELIPTRTGGYADTDKLIF
few,TRDV1,TRDJ1,NA,TGTGCTCTTGGGGAAGGTTTGTGGAGTCAACTCATCTTT,CALGEGLWSQLIF
NA,TRDV1,TRDJ2,NA,TGTGCTCTTGGGGAACTCCCATTCCTACAGTACTGGGGGTCATTGGCGGCACAACTCTTCTTT,CALGELPFLQYWGSLAAQLFF
few,TRDV1,TRDJ1,TRDD3,TGTGCTCTTGGGGAACGAGGTTGGGGGATACATCTATCGGCTAAACTCATCTTT,CALGERGWGIHLSAKLIF
few,TRDV1,TRDJ1,NA,TGTGCTCTTGGGGAACTACGTCGGGGGTGCACCGATAAACTCATCTTT,CALGELRRGCTDKLIF
NA,TRDV1,TRDJ1,TRDD3,TGTGCTCTTGGGGAAATCTCTTCCTTACTGGGGGCCCCCGATACCGATAAACTCATCTTT,CALGEISSLLGAPDTDKLIF
NA,TRDV1,TRDJ1,NA,TGTGCTCTTGGGGAAAATCTACCACCCAATGAATTGGGCTGCAACGATAAACTCATCTTT,CALGENLPPNELGCNDKLIF
few,TRDV1,TRDJ1,TRDD2,TGTGCTCTTGGGGAGCCAAGTCAAGACCTTTCCTACAACTGTACTGTGGACCATAAACTCATCTTT,CALGEPSQDLSYNCTVDHKLIF
NA,TRDV1,TRDJ1,NA,TGTGCTCTTGGGGAACGGCTTAGGGCGGATACCACCGATAAACTCATCTTT,CALGERLRADTTDKLIF
NA,TRDV1,TRDJ1,TRDD3,TGTGCTCTTGGGGCTACCCTTACTGGGGGATCTAACACCGATAAACTCATCTTT,CALGATLTGGSNTDKLIF
few,TRDV1,TRDJ1,TRDD3,TGTGCTCTTGGGGAACTAGTCATTACTGCTCATCCCTGGGGGGTGTACACCGATAAACTCATCTTT,CALGELVITAHPWGVYTDKLIF
few,TRDV1,TRDJ1,NA,TGTGCTCTTGGGTACCGGGGCCTACTCGGGACCGGTACTGGGAAGTACACCGATAAACTCATCTTT,CALGYRGLLGTGTGKYTDKLIF
NA,TRDV1,TRDJ1,TRDD3,TGTGCTCTTGGGTACCCCGTGGGTACTGGGGGAGAGGACACCGATAAACTCATCTTT,CALGYPVGTGGEDTDKLIF
NA,TRDV1,TRDJ1,TRDD3,TGTGCTCTTGGGGAACCAAATGGGGGAGCGACCGATAAACTCATCTTT,CALGEPNGGATDKLIF
NA,TRDV1,TRDJ2,NA,TGTGCTCTTGGGGAACCCATTTTCCCCTACGGGGCAGCACAACTCTTCTTT,CALGEPIFPYGAAQLFF
few,TRDV1,TRDJ1,TRDD2,TGTGCTCTTGGGGCTTTTCTTCCTACCTGGTACACCGATAAACTCATCTTT,CALGAFLPTWYTDKLIF
NA,TRDV1,TRDJ1,TRDD3,TGTGCTCTTGGGGAGCATTCCTGCCCTTGTACTGGGGGATGCACCGATAAACTCATCTTT,CALGEHSCPCTGGCTDKLIF